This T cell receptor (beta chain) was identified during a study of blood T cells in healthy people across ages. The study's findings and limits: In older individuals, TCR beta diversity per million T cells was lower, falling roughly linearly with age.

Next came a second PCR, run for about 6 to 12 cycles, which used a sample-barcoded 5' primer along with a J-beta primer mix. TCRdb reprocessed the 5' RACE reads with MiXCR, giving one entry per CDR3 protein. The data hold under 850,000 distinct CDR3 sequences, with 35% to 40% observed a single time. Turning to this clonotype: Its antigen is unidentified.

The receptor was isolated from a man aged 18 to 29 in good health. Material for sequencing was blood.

CDR3 nucleotides: TGTGCCAGCAGCTTTTACCAATCCGGCAATGAGCAGTTCTTC. This translates into CASSFYQSGNEQFF. This sequence joins TRBV9 and TRBJ2-1; no definite D call. Trimming took 4 bases from V and 6 from J, leaving 14 bases between them. The CDR3 is made up of 14 amino acids. Germline-derived CDR1 and CDR2 are SGDLS and YYNGEE.